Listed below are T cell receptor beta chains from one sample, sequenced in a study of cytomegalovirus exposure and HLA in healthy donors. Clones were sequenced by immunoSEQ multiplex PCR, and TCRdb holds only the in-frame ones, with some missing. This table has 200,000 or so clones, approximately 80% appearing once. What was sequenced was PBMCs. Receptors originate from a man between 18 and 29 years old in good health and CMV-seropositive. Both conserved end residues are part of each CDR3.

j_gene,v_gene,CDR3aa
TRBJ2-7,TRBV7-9,CASSLVRGQLSYEQYF
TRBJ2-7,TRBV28,CASSLDRVDEQYF
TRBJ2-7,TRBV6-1,CASSERDGGSYEQYF
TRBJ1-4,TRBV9,CASSGRIGQRREKLFF
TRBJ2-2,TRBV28,CASSNQREGPHGELFF
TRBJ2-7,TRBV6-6,CASRSQGARGSYEQYF
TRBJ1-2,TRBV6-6,CASTKTAAEGNYGYTF
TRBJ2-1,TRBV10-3,CAISEGGSSYNEQFF
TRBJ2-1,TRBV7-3,CASSQRLAGANEQFF
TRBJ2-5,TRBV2,CASSEGRGETQYF
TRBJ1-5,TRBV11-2,CASSLGRTGINQPQHF
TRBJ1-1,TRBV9,CASSPHQNTEAFF
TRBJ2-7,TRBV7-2,CASSLASGGSYEQYF
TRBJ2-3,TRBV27,CASSFGGSGSHTDTQYF
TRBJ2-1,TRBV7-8,CASSLGDEQFF
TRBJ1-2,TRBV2,CASSGTGAYGYTF
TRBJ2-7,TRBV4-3,CASSQDLGLGSYEQYF
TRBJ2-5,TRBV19,CASSWGRGQETQYF
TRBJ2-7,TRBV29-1,CSVEDRAGVTYEQYF
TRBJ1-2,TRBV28,CASSSDRVDGYTF
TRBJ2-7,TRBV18,CASSSSGGLYEQYF
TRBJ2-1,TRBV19,CASSTSGLAPRGNEQFF
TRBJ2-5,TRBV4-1,CASSQSETQYF
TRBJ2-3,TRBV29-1,CSAQGTALGTDTQYF
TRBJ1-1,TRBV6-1,CASSERDSSAEAFF
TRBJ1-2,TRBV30,CAWSGPGTGVTNYGYTF
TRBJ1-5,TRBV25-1,CASSEMSVDNQPQHF
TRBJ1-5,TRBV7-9,CASSYWTSQPQHF
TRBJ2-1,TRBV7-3,CASSLGSGSYNEQFF
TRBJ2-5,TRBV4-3,CATPKRLAGPQETQYF
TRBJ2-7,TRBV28,CASRPGLRTYEQYF
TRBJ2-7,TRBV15,CATSRDRVDYEQYF
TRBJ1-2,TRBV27,CASSLGGSRYGYTF
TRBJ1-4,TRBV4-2,CASSQSETGFIKLFF
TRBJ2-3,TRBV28,CASSFSLAGGSDTQYF
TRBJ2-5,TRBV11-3,CASSPGLASETQYF
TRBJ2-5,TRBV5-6,CASSLNGRAQETQYF
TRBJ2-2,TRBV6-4,CASSPLVADTGELFF
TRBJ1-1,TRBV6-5,CASSYHRGPDTEAFF
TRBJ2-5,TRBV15,CATSRDRRTQETQYF
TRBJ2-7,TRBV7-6,CASSRSGTGYEQYF
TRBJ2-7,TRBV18,CASSPGLAGDEQYF
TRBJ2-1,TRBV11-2,CASSSGLYNEQFF
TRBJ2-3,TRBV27,CASSVRTSGTDTQYF
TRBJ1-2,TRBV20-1,CSAPYGYTF
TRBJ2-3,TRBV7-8,CASSLYPTGARTDTQYF
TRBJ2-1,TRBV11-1,CASSLGTSDYNEQFF
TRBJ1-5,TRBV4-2,CASSQDPSSQAQHF
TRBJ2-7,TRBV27,CASSLGLSGEEQYF
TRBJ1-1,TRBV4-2,CASSPRTTANTEAFF
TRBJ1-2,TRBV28,CASSSPGQGDGYGYTF
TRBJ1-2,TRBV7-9,CASSFGQGAEGYTF
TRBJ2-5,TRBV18,CASSPPALGLTYF
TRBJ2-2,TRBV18,CASSPPITPGGELFF
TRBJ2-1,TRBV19,CASSMTSGTEQFF